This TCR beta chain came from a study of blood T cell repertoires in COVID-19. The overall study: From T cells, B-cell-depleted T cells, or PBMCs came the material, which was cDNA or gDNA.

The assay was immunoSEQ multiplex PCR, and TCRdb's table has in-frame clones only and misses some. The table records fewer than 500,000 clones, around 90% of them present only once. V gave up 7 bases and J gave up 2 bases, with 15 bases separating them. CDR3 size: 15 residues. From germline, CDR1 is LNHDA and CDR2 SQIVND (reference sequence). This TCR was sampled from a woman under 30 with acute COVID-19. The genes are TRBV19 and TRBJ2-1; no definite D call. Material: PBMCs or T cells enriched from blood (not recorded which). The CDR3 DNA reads TGTGCCAGTATTCTGTCCTCTGGAGCCTACAATGAGCAGTTCTTC. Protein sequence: CASILSSGAYNEQFF.